This T cell receptor beta chain was recorded in a study of shared T cell receptors in the human thymus. TCRdb's table, derived via immunoSEQ multiplex PCR, lists solely in-frame clones and lacks some. The data hold some 720,000 clones, with 88% observed a single time. V gave up 0 bases and J gave up 5 bases, with 8 bases separating them. CDR1 and CDR2 (germline): SGHNT, YENEEA. CDR3 length equals 14 residues. The same sample was also used in a study of human thymus T cells. That paper adds: Samples came from healthy Finnish infants during open corrective cardiac surgery. Obtained as resections during corrective heart surgery, the thymus tissue was then studied. Blood and thymic repertoires both appeared biased in V and J gene usage. Highly overlapping thymic repertoires in unrelated individuals were reported by related research.

Specimen: thymocytes. The receptor comes from a boy under two years old with a congenital heart defect. This chain links TRBV11-3 with TRBJ2-1; D remains unclear. Here the CDR3 DNA reads TGTGCCAGCAGCTTAGACGGGTTACACAATGAGCAGTTCTTC. Protein product: CASSLDGLHNEQFF.